This T cell receptor (beta chain) was recovered during a study of patients and donors after allogeneic stem cell transplantation. The germline gives CDR1 MNHNS, CDR2 SASEGT. The CDR3 is 15 residues long. V lost 4 bases to trimming and J lost 6 bases, with 16 bases between them. MiXCR was run by TCRdb on the RT-PCR reads, yielding one entry per CDR3 protein. The sample lists some 960,000 distinct CDR3 sequences; about a sixth were seen once. This sequence originates from a human donor who was either an allogeneic HSCT recipient or a stem cell or donor lymphocyte infusion donor (not recorded which). It is not recorded whose cells these are; they may come from a transplant donor. This sequence joins TRBV6-1 and TRBJ1-3, with D tentatively TRBD1 (5 bases). Sequencing used blood, either unsorted or a sorted T cell fraction (not recorded which). As DNA, the CDR3 is TGTGCCAGCAGTGGAGGGAGGCCAGGGAAAAACACCATATATTTT. Its translation: CASSGGRPGKNTIYF.